This T cell receptor beta chain came from a study of blood T cell repertoires in COVID-19. Background on the study: The cDNA or gDNA used as material had been derived from T cells, B-cell-depleted T cells, or PBMCs.

Repertoires were generated with immunoSEQ multiplex PCR, while TCRdb's copy carries only in-frame clones and drops some. Of approximately 250,000 clones listed, approximately 84% are singletons. V gave up 3 bases and J gave up 2 bases; unmatched junction bases: 4. The germline V gene has CDR1 MNHNS and CDR2 SASEGT. The CDR3 consists of 17 residues. This clonotype originated in a man aged 35 to 55 with acute or convalescent COVID-19. Material: peripheral blood. This rearrangement joins TRBV6-1 to TRBJ1-6; TRBD1 matches 10 bases. This chain's CDR3 is CASSDRDRGPYNSPLHF. The CDR3 DNA reads TGTGCCAGCAGTGACCGGGACAGGGGACCCTATAATTCACCCCTCCACTTT.